This T cell receptor (beta chain) was observed in a study of T cells in Graves' hyperthyroidism and ophthalmopathy. Whole-study results and caveats: Most clonotypes expanded in thyroid above 0.001 were likewise present in blood. A 13 V-J model separated ophthalmopathy from stable hyperthyroidism.

Amplification of TCR beta CDR3 regions was performed using RNA transcripts as template. A first-round RT-PCR of the TCR CDR3 used the HTBI primer set. One entry per CDR3 protein, called by TCRdb with MiXCR from the multiplex PCR reads. The repertoire holds approximately 590,000 distinct CDR3 sequences, with 15% to 17% as singletons. Not enrolled were patients with uncontrolled infection, other autoimmune disease, pregnancy or lactation. A few counts support this clonotype. What it binds is not known. A much more abundant neighbour one base away suggests this may be a read error. The receptor was derived from a woman aged 25 to 39 with Graves' hyperthyroidism. Input material: blood.

The CDR3: CASSFWDRGEQFF. The CDR3 nucleotides are TGTGCCAGCAGCTTCTGGGATCGGGGTGAGCAGTTCTTC. The gene calls are TRBV7-9 and TRBJ2-1, with D possibly TRBD2 on 5 matching bases. With 3 bases removed from V and 9 bases from J, the gap between germline ends came to 12 bases. CDR1 is SEHNR and CDR2 is FQNEAQ in the germline V gene (reference sequence). This CDR3 region has 13 residues.